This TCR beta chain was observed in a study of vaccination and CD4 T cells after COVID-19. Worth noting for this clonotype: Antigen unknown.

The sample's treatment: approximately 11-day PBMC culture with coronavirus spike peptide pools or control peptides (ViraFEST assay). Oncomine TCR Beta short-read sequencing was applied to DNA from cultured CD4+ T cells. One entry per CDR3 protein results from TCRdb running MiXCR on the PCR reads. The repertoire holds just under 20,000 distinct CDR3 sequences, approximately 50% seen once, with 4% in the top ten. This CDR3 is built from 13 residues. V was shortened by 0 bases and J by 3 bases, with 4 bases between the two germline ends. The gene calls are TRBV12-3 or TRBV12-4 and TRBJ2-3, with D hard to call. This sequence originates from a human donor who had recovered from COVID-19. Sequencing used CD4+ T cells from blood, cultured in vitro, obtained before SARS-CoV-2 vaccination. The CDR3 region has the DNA TGTGCCAGCAGTTTAGCGGGGACAGATACGCAGTATTTT. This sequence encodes CASSLAGTDTQYF.